This T cell receptor (beta chain) was recovered during a study of blood T cell repertoires in COVID-19. Study background: Italy, Spain and the United States were the sources of the convalescent and acute COVID-19 samples.

Seattle-derived patients entered the study during active infection and were followed longitudinally. From germline, CDR1 is SGHAT and CDR2 FQNNGV. V gave up 6 bases and J gave up 0 bases, with 16 bases separating them. The CDR3 runs to 16 residues. In the original analysis: How many nucleated cells were present was estimated from reference gene primer amplification. Profiling relied on immunoSEQ multiplex PCR, and the TCRdb table lists in-frame clones only, not all of them. D and trimming come from the DNA, and the V and J calls and clone size come from that table. The data contain some 100,000 clones, around 67% of them seen just once; the ten biggest clones take up around 4%.

This rearrangement joins TRBV11-2 to TRBJ2-3, with D perhaps TRBD1 (6 bases). Sequenced sample: peripheral blood. The receptor's source is a man aged 65-85 years with COVID-19, enrolled during active disease. CDR3 nucleotide sequence: TGTGCCAGCAGTCTGCTCAGGGGAACTAGCACAGATACGCAGTATTTT. Its protein product is CASSLLRGTSTDTQYF.